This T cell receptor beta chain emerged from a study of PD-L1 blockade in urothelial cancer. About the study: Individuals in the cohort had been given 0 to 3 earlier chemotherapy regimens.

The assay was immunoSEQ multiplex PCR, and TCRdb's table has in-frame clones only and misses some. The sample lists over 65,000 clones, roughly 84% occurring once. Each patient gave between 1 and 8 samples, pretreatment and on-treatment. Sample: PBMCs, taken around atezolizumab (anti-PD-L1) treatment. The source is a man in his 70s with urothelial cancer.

This CDR3 reads CASRLATGEQFF. CDR3 in DNA: TGTGCCAGCAGGCTAGCGACGGGTGAGCAGTTCTTC. The chain recombines TRBV28 with TRBJ2-1; possibly TRBD2 for D (6 bases). The CDR3 spans 12 residues. V lost 6 bases, J lost 9 bases, and 12 bases lay in between. Germline-derived CDR1 and CDR2 are MDHEN and SYDVKM. Looking up the rest from reference TRBV28 and TRBJ2-1 gives the full variable domain: DVKVTQSSRYLVKRTGEKVFLECVQDMDHENMFWYRQDPGLGLRLIYFSYDVKMKEKGDIPEGYSVSREKKERFSLILESASTNQTSMYLCASRLATGEQFFGPGTRLTVL.